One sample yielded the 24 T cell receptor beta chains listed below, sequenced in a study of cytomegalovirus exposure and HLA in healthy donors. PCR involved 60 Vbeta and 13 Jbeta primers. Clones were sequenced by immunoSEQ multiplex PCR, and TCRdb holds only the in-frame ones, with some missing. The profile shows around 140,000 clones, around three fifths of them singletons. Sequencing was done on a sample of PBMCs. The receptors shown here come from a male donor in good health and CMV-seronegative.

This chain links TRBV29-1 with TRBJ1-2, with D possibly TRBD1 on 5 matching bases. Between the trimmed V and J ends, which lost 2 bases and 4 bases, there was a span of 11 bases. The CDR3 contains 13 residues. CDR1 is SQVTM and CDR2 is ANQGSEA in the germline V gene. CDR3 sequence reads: CSVEQGRGYGYTF. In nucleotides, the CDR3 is TGCAGCGTTGAACAGGGAAGAGGCTATGGCTACACCTTC.

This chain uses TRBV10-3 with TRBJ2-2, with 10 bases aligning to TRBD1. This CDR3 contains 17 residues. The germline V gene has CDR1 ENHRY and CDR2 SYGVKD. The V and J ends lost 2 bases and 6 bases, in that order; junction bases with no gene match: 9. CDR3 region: CAISEPGTGAWAGELFF. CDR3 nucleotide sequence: TGTGCCATCAGTGAGCCGGGGACAGGGGCGTGGGCCGGGGAGCTGTTTTTT.

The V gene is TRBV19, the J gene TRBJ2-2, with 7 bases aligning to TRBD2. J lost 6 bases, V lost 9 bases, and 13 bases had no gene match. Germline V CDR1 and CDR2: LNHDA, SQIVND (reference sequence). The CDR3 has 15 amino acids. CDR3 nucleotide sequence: TGTGCCAGCCGCCTGAGTGATCGGGGGGCCGGGGAGCTGTTTTTT. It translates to CASRLSDRGAGELFF.

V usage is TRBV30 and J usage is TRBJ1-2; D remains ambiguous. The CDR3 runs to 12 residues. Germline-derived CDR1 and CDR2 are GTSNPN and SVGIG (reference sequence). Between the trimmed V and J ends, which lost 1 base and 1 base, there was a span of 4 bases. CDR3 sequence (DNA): TGTGCCTGGAGTGACGGTAACTATGGCTACACCTTC. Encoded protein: CAWSDGNYGYTF.

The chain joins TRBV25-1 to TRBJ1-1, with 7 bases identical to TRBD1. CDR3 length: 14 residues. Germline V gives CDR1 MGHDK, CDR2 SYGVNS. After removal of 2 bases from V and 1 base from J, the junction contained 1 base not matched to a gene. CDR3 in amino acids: CASSEGTENTEAFF. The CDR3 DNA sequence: TGTGCCAGCAGTGAAGGGACAGAGAACACTGAAGCTTTCTTT. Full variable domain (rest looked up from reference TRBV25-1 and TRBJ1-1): EADIYQTPRYLVIGTGKKITLECSQTMGHDKMYWYQQDPGMELHLIHYSYGVNSTEKGDLSSESTVSRIRTEHFPLTLESARPSHTSQYLCASSEGTENTEAFFGQGTRLTVV.

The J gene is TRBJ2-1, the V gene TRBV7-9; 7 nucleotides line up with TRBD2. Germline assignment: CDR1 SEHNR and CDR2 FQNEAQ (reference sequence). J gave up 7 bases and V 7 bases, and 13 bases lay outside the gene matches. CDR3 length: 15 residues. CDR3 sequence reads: CASTPRAGPGNEQFF. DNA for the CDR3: TGTGCCAGCACTCCCCGAGCGGGGCCGGGGAATGAGCAGTTCTTC. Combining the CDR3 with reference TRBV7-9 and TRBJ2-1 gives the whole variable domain DTGVSQNPRHKITKRGQNVTFRCDPISEHNRLYWYRQTLGQGPEFLTYFQNEAQLEKSRLLSDRFSAERPKGSFSTLEIQRTEQGDSAMYLCASTPRAGPGNEQFFGPGTRLTVL.

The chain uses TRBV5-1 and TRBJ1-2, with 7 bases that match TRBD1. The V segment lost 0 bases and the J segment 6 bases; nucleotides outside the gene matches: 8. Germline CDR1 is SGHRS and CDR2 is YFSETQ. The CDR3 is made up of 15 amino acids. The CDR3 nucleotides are TGCGCCAGCAGCTTGGCCCCAGGGGGAGACCATGGCTACACCTTC. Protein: CASSLAPGGDHGYTF.

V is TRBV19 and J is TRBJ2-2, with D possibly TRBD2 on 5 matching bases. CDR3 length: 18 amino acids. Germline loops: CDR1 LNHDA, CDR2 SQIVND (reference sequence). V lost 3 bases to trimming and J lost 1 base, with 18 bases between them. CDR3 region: CASSMEVGLVKNTGELFF. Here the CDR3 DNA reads TGTGCCAGTAGTATGGAGGTTGGGTTGGTTAAGAACACCGGGGAGCTGTTTTTT.

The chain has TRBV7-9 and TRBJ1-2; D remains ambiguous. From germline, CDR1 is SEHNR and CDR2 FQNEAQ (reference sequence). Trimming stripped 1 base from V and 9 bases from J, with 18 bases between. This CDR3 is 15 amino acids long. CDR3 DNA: TGTGCCAGCAGCTTAGTAGAGGGCCAGGTCTGCCGCTACACCTTC. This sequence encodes CASSLVEGQVCRYTF.

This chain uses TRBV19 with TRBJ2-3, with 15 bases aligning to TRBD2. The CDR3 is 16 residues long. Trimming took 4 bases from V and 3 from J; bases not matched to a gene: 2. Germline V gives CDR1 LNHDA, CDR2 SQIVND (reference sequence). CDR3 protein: CASSSGTSGGTDTQYF. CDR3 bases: TGTGCCAGTAGTAGCGGGACTAGCGGGGGGACAGATACGCAGTATTTT.

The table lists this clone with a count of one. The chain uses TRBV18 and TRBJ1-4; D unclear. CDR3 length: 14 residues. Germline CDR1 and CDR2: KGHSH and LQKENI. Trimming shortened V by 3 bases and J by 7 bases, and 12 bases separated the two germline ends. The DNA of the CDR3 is TGTGCCAGCTCACCCCCCGTCGGGGTTGAAAAACTGTTTTTT. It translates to CASSPPVGVEKLFF.

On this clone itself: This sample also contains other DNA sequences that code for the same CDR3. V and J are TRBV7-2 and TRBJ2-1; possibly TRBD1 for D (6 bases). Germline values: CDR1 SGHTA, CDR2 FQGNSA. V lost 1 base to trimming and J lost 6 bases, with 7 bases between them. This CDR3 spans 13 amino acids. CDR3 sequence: CASSLVGGNEQFF. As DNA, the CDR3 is TGTGCCAGCAGCTTAGTAGGGGGCAATGAGCAGTTCTTC.

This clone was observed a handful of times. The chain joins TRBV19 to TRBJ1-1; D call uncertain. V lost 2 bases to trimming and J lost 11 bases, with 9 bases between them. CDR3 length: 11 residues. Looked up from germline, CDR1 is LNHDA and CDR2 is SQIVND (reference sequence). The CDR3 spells CASSIPSGAFF. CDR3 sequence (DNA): TGTGCCAGTAGTATACCGAGCGGGGCTTTCTTT. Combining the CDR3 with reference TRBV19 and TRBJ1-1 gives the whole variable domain DGGITQSPKYLFRKEGQNVTLSCEQNLNHDAMYWYRQDPGQGLRLIYYSQIVNDFQKGDIAEGYSVSREKKESFPLTVTSAQKNPTAFYLCASSIPSGAFFGQGTRLTVV.

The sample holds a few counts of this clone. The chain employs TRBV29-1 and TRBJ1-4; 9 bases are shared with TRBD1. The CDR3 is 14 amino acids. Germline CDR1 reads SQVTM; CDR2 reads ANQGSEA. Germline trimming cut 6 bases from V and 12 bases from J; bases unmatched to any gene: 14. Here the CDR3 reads CSVASSGTGSQLFF. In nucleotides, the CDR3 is TGCAGCGTGGCCAGCTCCGGGACAGGGTCTCAACTGTTTTTT.

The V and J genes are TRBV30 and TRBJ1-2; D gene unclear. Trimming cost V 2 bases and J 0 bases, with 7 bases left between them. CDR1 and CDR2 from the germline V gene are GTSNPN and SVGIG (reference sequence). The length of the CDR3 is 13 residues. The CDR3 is CAWSPLTNYGYTF. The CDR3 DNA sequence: TGTGCCTGGAGTCCACTGACTAACTATGGCTACACCTTC.

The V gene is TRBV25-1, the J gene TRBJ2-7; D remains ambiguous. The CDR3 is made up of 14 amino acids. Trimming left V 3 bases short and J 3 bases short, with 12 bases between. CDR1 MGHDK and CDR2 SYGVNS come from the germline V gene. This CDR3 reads CASSDPVTYYEQYF. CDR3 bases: TGTGCCAGCAGTGACCCCGTCACCTACTACGAGCAGTACTTC.

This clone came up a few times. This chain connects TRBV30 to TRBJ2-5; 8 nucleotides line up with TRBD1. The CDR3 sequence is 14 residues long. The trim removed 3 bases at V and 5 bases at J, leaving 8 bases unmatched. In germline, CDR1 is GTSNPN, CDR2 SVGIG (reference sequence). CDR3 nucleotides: TGTGCCTGGAGCGTGGACAGGGAATGGGAGACCCAGTACTTC. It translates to CAWSVDREWETQYF.

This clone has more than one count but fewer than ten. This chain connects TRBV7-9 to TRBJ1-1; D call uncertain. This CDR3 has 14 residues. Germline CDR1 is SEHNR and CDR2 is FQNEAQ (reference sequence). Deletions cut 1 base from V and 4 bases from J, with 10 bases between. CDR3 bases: TGTGCCAGCAGCTTAGGGGGAGCGTTCACTGAAGCTTTCTTT. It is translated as CASSLGGAFTEAFF. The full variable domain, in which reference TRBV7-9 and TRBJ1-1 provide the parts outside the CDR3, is DTGVSQNPRHKITKRGQNVTFRCDPISEHNRLYWYRQTLGQGPEFLTYFQNEAQLEKSRLLSDRFSAERPKGSFSTLEIQRTEQGDSAMYLCASSLGGAFTEAFFGQGTRLTVV.

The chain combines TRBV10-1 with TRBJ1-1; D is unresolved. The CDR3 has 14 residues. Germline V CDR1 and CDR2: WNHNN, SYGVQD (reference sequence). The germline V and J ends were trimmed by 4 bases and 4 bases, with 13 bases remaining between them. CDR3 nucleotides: TGCGCCAGCAGTGGTACGGGTAAAGGCACTGAAGCTTTCTTT. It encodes CASSGTGKGTEAFF.

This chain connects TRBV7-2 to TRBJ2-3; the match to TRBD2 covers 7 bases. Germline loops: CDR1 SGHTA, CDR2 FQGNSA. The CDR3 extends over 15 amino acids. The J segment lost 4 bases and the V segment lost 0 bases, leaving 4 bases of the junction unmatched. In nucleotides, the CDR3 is TGTGCCAGCAGCTTAGCGGCGGGGGTCGCAGATACGCAGTATTTT. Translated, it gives CASSLAAGVADTQYF.

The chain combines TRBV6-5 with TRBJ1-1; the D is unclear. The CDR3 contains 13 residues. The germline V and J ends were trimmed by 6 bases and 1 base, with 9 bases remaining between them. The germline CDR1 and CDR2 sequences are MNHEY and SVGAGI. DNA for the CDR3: TGTGCCAGCAGCAGATCCAAGAACACTGAAGCTTTCTTT. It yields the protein CASSRSKNTEAFF.

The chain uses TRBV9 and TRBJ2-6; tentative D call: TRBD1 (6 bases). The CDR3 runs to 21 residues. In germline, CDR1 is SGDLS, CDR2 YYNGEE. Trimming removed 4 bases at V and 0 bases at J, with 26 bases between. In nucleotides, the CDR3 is TGTGCCAGCAGCCACCGCCCAGGGGCCCCAATATTTAGCTCTGGGGCCAACGTCCTGACTTTC. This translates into CASSHRPGAPIFSSGANVLTF.

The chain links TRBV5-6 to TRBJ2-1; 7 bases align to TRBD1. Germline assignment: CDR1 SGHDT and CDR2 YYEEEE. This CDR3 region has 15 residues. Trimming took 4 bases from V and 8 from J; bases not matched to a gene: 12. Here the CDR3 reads CASSIWPTGNDEQFF. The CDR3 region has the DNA TGTGCCAGCAGCATCTGGCCGACAGGGAACGATGAGCAGTTCTTC.

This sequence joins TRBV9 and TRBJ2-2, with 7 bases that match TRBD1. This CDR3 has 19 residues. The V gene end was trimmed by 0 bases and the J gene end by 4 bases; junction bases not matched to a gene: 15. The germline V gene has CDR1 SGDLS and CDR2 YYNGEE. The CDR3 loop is CASSVGAGGSPSITGELFF. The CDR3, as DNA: TGTGCCAGCAGCGTAGGGGCAGGGGGTTCCCCAAGCATCACCGGGGAGCTGTTTTTT.